A selection of T cell receptor beta chains follows, all from one sample in a study of identical twins. TCRdb re-called the 5' RACE reads through MiXCR, storing one row per CDR3 protein. The table has about 690,000 distinct CDR3 sequences, less than 7% seen once. Sequenced: naive T cells sorted from blood. Receptors were obtained from a man aged 18 to 29 in good health. CDR3s include the opening cysteine and the closing phenylalanine or tryptophan. Each record gives: CDR3 protein, CDR3 DNA, V gene, clone size, J gene, D gene. A D gene is named only where the DNA matches it firmly. A row's size may be missing; if present it is once, few, many or a size class.

CDR3aa: CASSLARDVYNEQFF
CDR3nt: TGTGCCAGCAGCTTAGCCAGGGACGTATACAATGAGCAGTTCTTC
v_gene: TRBV7-9
abundance: many
j_gene: TRBJ2-1
d_gene: -

CDR3aa: CSVESELDFPPPDTQYF
CDR3nt: TGCAGCGTTGAGTCCGAGCTAGATTTCCCCCCACCAGATACGCAGTATTTT
v_gene: TRBV29-1
abundance: many
j_gene: TRBJ2-3
d_gene: -

CDR3aa: CSARARTSGWVTDTQYF
CDR3nt: TGCAGTGCTAGAGCGCGGACTAGCGGGTGGGTCACGGATACGCAGTATTTT
v_gene: TRBV20-1
abundance: -
j_gene: TRBJ2-3
d_gene: TRBD2

CDR3aa: CSARRVERYEQYF
CDR3nt: TGCAGTGCTAGGCGGGTGGAGCGATACGAGCAGTACTTC
v_gene: TRBV20-1
abundance: many
j_gene: TRBJ2-7
d_gene: -

CDR3aa: CAWGRQGPSNQPQHF
CDR3nt: TGTGCCTGGGGGCGACAGGGCCCTAGCAATCAGCCCCAGCATTTT
v_gene: TRBV30
abundance: -
j_gene: TRBJ1-5
d_gene: TRBD1

CDR3aa: CASSPDGMIYNEQFF
CDR3nt: TGTGCCAGCAGCCCGGACGGTATGATCTACAATGAGCAGTTCTTC
v_gene: TRBV12-3/TRBV12-4
abundance: few
j_gene: TRBJ2-1
d_gene: -

CDR3aa: CSAFGDRGNAEAFF
CDR3nt: TGCAGCGCTTTCGGGGACAGGGGGAACGCTGAAGCTTTCTTT
v_gene: TRBV29-1
abundance: few
j_gene: TRBJ1-1
d_gene: TRBD1

CDR3aa: CSALPTVRTNEQFF
CDR3nt: TGCAGTGCCCTCCCGACGGTAAGGACCAATGAGCAGTTCTTC
v_gene: TRBV20-1
abundance: many
j_gene: TRBJ2-1
d_gene: -

CDR3aa: CASSRTAYYQQFF
CDR3nt: TGTGCCAGCAGTCGGACAGCCTACTACCAGCAGTTCTTC
v_gene: TRBV12-3/TRBV12-4
abundance: few
j_gene: TRBJ2-1
d_gene: -

CDR3aa: CSVDDRWGLAGAYGTDTQYF
CDR3nt: TGCAGCGTTGATGACCGCTGGGGGCTAGCGGGAGCTTATGGAACAGATACGCAGTATTTT
v_gene: TRBV29-1
abundance: many
j_gene: TRBJ2-3
d_gene: TRBD2

CDR3aa: CSASSPTGETQYF
CDR3nt: TGCAGTGCTAGCTCCCCCACCGGAGAGACCCAGTACTTC
v_gene: TRBV20-1
abundance: few
j_gene: TRBJ2-5
d_gene: -

CDR3aa: CSVGRVMNTEAFF
CDR3nt: TGCAGCGTTGGCAGGGTTATGAACACTGAAGCTTTCTTT
v_gene: TRBV29-1
abundance: few
j_gene: TRBJ1-1
d_gene: -

CDR3aa: CASSLDLAGITGELFF
CDR3nt: TGTGCCAGCAGTTTAGACCTAGCGGGGATCACCGGGGAGCTGTTTTTT
v_gene: TRBV12-3/TRBV12-4
abundance: few
j_gene: TRBJ2-2
d_gene: TRBD2

CDR3aa: CACSVSTNTQYF
CDR3nt: TGTGCCTGCTCTGTGTCGACGAATACGCAGTATTTT
v_gene: TRBV30
abundance: few
j_gene: TRBJ2-3
d_gene: -

CDR3aa: CASSFPFRSSGWGSYNEQFF
CDR3nt: TGTGCCAGCAGCTTCCCCTTCCGGTCTAGCGGGTGGGGCTCCTACAATGAGCAGTTCTTC
v_gene: TRBV11-1
abundance: few
j_gene: TRBJ2-1
d_gene: TRBD2

CDR3aa: CAWIGDGGYTF
CDR3nt: TGTGCCTGGATCGGAGATGGAGGCTACACCTTC
v_gene: TRBV30
abundance: -
j_gene: TRBJ1-2
d_gene: -

CDR3aa: CASSPPIHYRSYNEQFF
CDR3nt: TGTGCCAGCAGCCCCCCGATTCACTACAGATCCTACAATGAGCAGTTCTTC
v_gene: TRBV4-2
abundance: few
j_gene: TRBJ2-1
d_gene: -

CDR3aa: CASSLPGLAGSSYNEQFF
CDR3nt: TGTGCCAGCAGTTTACCGGGACTAGCGGGATCTTCCTACAATGAGCAGTTCTTC
v_gene: TRBV27
abundance: -
j_gene: TRBJ2-1
d_gene: TRBD2

CDR3aa: CASSHAYTEAFF
CDR3nt: TGTGCCAGCAGCCACGCCTACACTGAAGCTTTCTTT
v_gene: TRBV5-5
abundance: few
j_gene: TRBJ1-1
d_gene: -

CDR3aa: CASSFDLQGLRNEQFF
CDR3nt: TGTGCCAGCAGTTTTGATTTACAGGGGCTTCGGAATGAGCAGTTCTTC
v_gene: TRBV12-3/TRBV12-4
abundance: many
j_gene: TRBJ2-1
d_gene: TRBD1

CDR3aa: CASSNGGWASNQPQHF
CDR3nt: TGTGCCAGCTCAAACGGCGGGTGGGCTAGCAATCAGCCCCAGCATTTT
v_gene: TRBV12-3/TRBV12-4
abundance: many
j_gene: TRBJ1-5
d_gene: -

CDR3aa: CASLRPNYGYTF
CDR3nt: TGTGCCAGTCTCCGTCCTAACTATGGCTACACCTTC
v_gene: TRBV25-1
abundance: many
j_gene: TRBJ1-2
d_gene: -

CDR3aa: CASSEGTRTYEQYF
CDR3nt: TGTGCCAGCAGTGAAGGGACAAGGACTTACGAGCAGTACTTC
v_gene: TRBV25-1
abundance: many
j_gene: TRBJ2-7
d_gene: -

CDR3aa: CASRNFYNEQFF
CDR3nt: TGTGCCAGCAGAAACTTTTACAATGAGCAGTTCTTC
v_gene: TRBV6-5
abundance: -
j_gene: TRBJ2-1
d_gene: -

CDR3aa: CASSQEGLARRFSSYNEQFF
CDR3nt: TGTGCCAGCAGCCAAGAGGGCCTAGCGAGGAGGTTTAGCTCCTACAATGAGCAGTTCTTC
v_gene: TRBV3-1
abundance: -
j_gene: TRBJ2-1
d_gene: -

CDR3aa: CATSRAGDSDQPQHF
CDR3nt: TGTGCCACCAGCAGGGCAGGCGATAGCGATCAGCCCCAGCATTTT
v_gene: TRBV15
abundance: many
j_gene: TRBJ1-5
d_gene: -

CDR3aa: CASSSGAETQYF
CDR3nt: TGTGCCAGCAGCTCTGGAGCAGAGACCCAGTACTTC
v_gene: TRBV11-2
abundance: -
j_gene: TRBJ2-5
d_gene: -

CDR3aa: CAISERGSDTQYF
CDR3nt: TGTGCCATCAGTGAAAGGGGATCCGATACGCAGTATTTT
v_gene: TRBV10-3
abundance: many
j_gene: TRBJ2-3
d_gene: -

CDR3aa: CSVELKRTILGAFF
CDR3nt: TGCAGCGTTGAACTGAAAAGGACAATCCTGGGCGCTTTCTTT
v_gene: TRBV29-1
abundance: many
j_gene: TRBJ1-1
d_gene: -

CDR3aa: CASSKGGNLGPQHF
CDR3nt: TGTGCCAGCAGTAAAGGGGGGAACTTGGGGCCCCAGCATTTT
v_gene: TRBV27
abundance: -
j_gene: TRBJ1-5
d_gene: -

CDR3aa: CSAHNRDPSYEQYF
CDR3nt: TGCAGTGCCCACAACCGGGACCCATCCTACGAGCAGTACTTC
v_gene: TRBV20-1
abundance: many
j_gene: TRBJ2-7
d_gene: -

CDR3aa: CASSINGGGVNEQFF
CDR3nt: TGTGCCAGTAGTATAAATGGAGGAGGGGTCAATGAGCAGTTCTTC
v_gene: TRBV19
abundance: -
j_gene: TRBJ2-1
d_gene: -

CDR3aa: CASRDVRSTDTQYF
CDR3nt: TGTGCCTCACGAGATGTGCGTAGCACAGATACGCAGTATTTT
v_gene: TRBV19
abundance: few
j_gene: TRBJ2-3
d_gene: -

CDR3aa: CASSSSCDSHQETQYF
CDR3nt: TGTGCCAGCAGTTCTAGTTGCGACTCACACCAAGAGACCCAGTACTTC
v_gene: TRBV27
abundance: -
j_gene: TRBJ2-5
d_gene: -

CDR3aa: CASLASTNEQFF
CDR3nt: TGCGCCAGCCTAGCCTCCACGAATGAGCAGTTCTTC
v_gene: TRBV4-1
abundance: many
j_gene: TRBJ2-1
d_gene: -

CDR3aa: CASSALIRTLSYEQYF
CDR3nt: TGTGCCAGCAGCGCCCTCATAAGGACTCTCTCCTACGAGCAGTACTTC
v_gene: TRBV7-8
abundance: few
j_gene: TRBJ2-7
d_gene: -

CDR3aa: CASRPTSGRHQETQYF
CDR3nt: TGTGCCAGCAGACCAACTAGCGGGAGGCACCAAGAGACCCAGTACTTC
v_gene: TRBV25-1
abundance: -
j_gene: TRBJ2-5
d_gene: TRBD2

CDR3aa: CASSDIALHTDTQYF
CDR3nt: TGTGCCAGCAGCGATATAGCGCTGCACACAGATACGCAGTATTTT
v_gene: TRBV6-1
abundance: -
j_gene: TRBJ2-3
d_gene: -

CDR3aa: CASSFGAGARFSSYNEQFF
CDR3nt: TGCGCCAGCAGCTTTGGGGCAGGGGCCCGCTTTAGCTCCTACAATGAGCAGTTCTTC
v_gene: TRBV5-1
abundance: few
j_gene: TRBJ2-1
d_gene: -

CDR3aa: CASRGRQQPQHF
CDR3nt: TGTGCCAGTAGGGGCCGGCAGCAGCCCCAGCATTTT
v_gene: TRBV19
abundance: few
j_gene: TRBJ1-5
d_gene: -

CDR3aa: CASSQPGTGELFF
CDR3nt: TGCGCCAGCAGTCAGCCTGGGACCGGGGAGCTGTTTTTT
v_gene: TRBV10-1
abundance: many
j_gene: TRBJ2-2
d_gene: -

CDR3aa: CSAKVTSGRHNEQFF
CDR3nt: TGCAGTGCTAAGGTGACTAGCGGGAGACACAATGAGCAGTTCTTC
v_gene: TRBV20-1
abundance: few
j_gene: TRBJ2-1
d_gene: TRBD2

CDR3aa: CASSHSGERKTQYF
CDR3nt: TGTGCCAGCAGCCATTCGGGGGAACGGAAGACCCAGTACTTC
v_gene: TRBV3-1
abundance: many
j_gene: TRBJ2-5
d_gene: -

CDR3aa: CARGPYEQYF
CDR3nt: TGCGCCCGGGGCCCCTACGAGCAGTACTTC
v_gene: TRBV4-3
abundance: -
j_gene: TRBJ2-7
d_gene: -

CDR3aa: CAISLQLSNQPQHF
CDR3nt: TGTGCCATCAGCCTACAGCTTAGCAATCAGCCCCAGCATTTT
v_gene: TRBV10-3
abundance: many
j_gene: TRBJ1-5
d_gene: -